Following are 29 T cell receptor beta chains from one sample sequenced in a study of cytomegalovirus exposure and HLA in healthy donors. It was with 60 Vbeta and 13 Jbeta primers that the PCR ran. TCRdb's copy holds only in-frame clones and misses some; the assay was immunoSEQ multiplex PCR. The sample table sets out about 200,000 clones. The sequenced sample was PBMCs. The receptor source for this set is a man younger than 45 in good health and CMV-seronegative.

V is TRBV28 and J is TRBJ2-5; 12 positions match TRBD2. The CDR3 has 17 amino acids. V shed 1 base, J shed 2 bases, and the junction held 5 bases outside the gene matches. Germline CDR1 and CDR2: MDHEN and SYDVKM. Here the CDR3 reads CASSLSLLAGGQETQYF. The CDR3 DNA sequence: TGTGCCAGCAGTTTATCCTTACTAGCGGGGGGACAAGAGACCCAGTACTTC.

This chain joins TRBV5-1 and TRBJ2-5, with 7 nucleotides matching TRBD2. The CDR3 is 15 residues long. V shed 6 bases and J 9 bases; nucleotides not matched to a gene: 17. Germline V gene data show CDR1 as SGHRS and CDR2 as YFSETQ. CDR3 region: CASKRGSASPGSQYF. CDR3 nucleotide sequence: TGCGCCAGCAAGCGGGGCTCGGCGTCCCCGGGATCCCAGTACTTC.

The chain is built from TRBV5-1 and TRBJ2-7; 9 bases are a match to TRBD1. V lost 0 bases to trimming and J lost 5 bases; unmatched junction nucleotides: 9. Germline V lookup: CDR1 SGHRS, CDR2 YFSETQ. The CDR3 runs to 16 residues. The CDR3 DNA follows: TGCGCCAGCAGCTTGGTGATGTCGGGACAGGGAAACGAGCAGTACTTC. Translating gives CASSLVMSGQGNEQYF.

This sequence joins TRBV14 and TRBJ1-1, with D unresolved. The length of the CDR3 is 14 residues. Germline V CDR1 and CDR2: SGHDN, FVKESK. V shed 4 bases and J shed 1 base, with 10 bases lying between them. The DNA of the CDR3 is TGTGCCAGCAGCCTGGAGTTCGAGAACACTGAAGCTTTCTTT. Residues: CASSLEFENTEAFF.

The rearrangement uses TRBV7-2 and TRBJ2-2; 7 positions agree with TRBD1. CDR3 length: 13 residues. Germline trimming cut 5 bases from V and 5 bases from J; bases unmatched to any gene: 2. Germline CDR1 and CDR2: SGHTA and FQGNSA. CDR3 residues: CASSPRGTGELFF. The CDR3, as DNA: TGTGCCAGCAGCCCCAGGGGGACCGGGGAGCTGTTTTTT.

The chain joins TRBV19 to TRBJ2-4, with 7 bases aligning to TRBD2. V gave up 4 bases and J gave up 4 bases; unmatched junction bases: 13. The germline V gene has CDR1 LNHDA and CDR2 SQIVND (reference sequence). This CDR3 contains 17 residues. The CDR3 spells CASSTRTRTGRKNIQYF. The CDR3 DNA follows: TGTGCCAGTAGTACCCGGACTAGGACGGGCCGAAAAAACATTCAGTACTTC.

The chain has TRBV6-5 and TRBJ2-3; perhaps TRBD2 as D (5 bases). The CDR3 covers 13 residues. The germline gives CDR1 MNHEY, CDR2 SVGAGI. Trimming took 0 bases from V and 9 from J, leaving 10 bases between them. As DNA, the CDR3 is TGTGCCAGCAGTTACTCGGACTGGAGAACGCAGTATTTT. Its protein is CASSYSDWRTQYF.

The J gene is TRBJ2-1, the V gene TRBV5-1, with D possibly TRBD1 on 5 matching bases. The ends were cut back, 4 bases at V and 4 bases at J, with 9 bases in the middle. Per germline, CDR1 SGHRS and CDR2 YFSETQ. This CDR3 has 13 amino acids. CDR3 sequence (DNA): TGCGCCAGCAGCGATGGACAATACAATGAGCAGTTCTTC. Its translation: CASSDGQYNEQFF.

This chain uses TRBV2 with TRBJ2-2, with TRBD1 matching 7 bases. The V and J ends lost 5 bases and 5 bases, in that order; junction bases with no gene match: 5. CDR3 length equals 14 residues. CDR1 is SNHLY and CDR2 is FYNNEI in the germline V gene. Here the CDR3 reads CASSRQGWTGELFF. CDR3 in DNA: TGTGCCAGCAGTCGACAGGGATGGACCGGGGAGCTGTTTTTT.

V gene TRBV19 combines with J gene TRBJ2-7, with D maybe TRBD1 (7 bases). This CDR3 has 15 residues. V was shortened by 7 bases and J by 3 bases, with 19 bases between the two germline ends. Germline loops: CDR1 LNHDA, CDR2 SQIVND (reference sequence). This CDR3 reads CASTKTGTAGYEQYF. The DNA for the CDR3 is TGTGCCAGTACCAAAACCGGGACAGCGGGCTACGAGCAGTACTTC.

This chain joins TRBV10-2 and TRBJ1-1; 8 nucleotides match TRBD1. This CDR3 has 19 residues. V was pared by 7 bases and J by 3 bases, with 22 bases of the junction left unmatched. From germline, CDR1 is WSHSY and CDR2 SAAADI. CDR3 nucleotides: TGCGCCAGCAATAGCGACCCCCCGGGACAGGTTTACAAGCACACTGAAGCTTTCTTT. Translation gives CASNSDPPGQVYKHTEAFF.

This rearrangement joins TRBV19 to TRBJ1-1, with 8 bases matching TRBD1. CDR3 length: 13 amino acids. The junction had 2 bases not matched to a gene; V was cut back by 5 bases and J by 3 bases. Germline lookup yields CDR1 LNHDA and CDR2 SQIVND (reference sequence). The DNA of the CDR3 is TGTGCCAGTAGTGAGGACAGGGACACTGAAGCTTTCTTT. Encoded protein: CASSEDRDTEAFF.

J is TRBJ2-7 and V is TRBV10-3; a weak D match, TRBD1 (5 bases). CDR1 is ENHRY, CDR2 SYGVKD, per germline. With 2 bases removed from V and 2 bases from J, the gap between germline ends came to 13 bases. This CDR3 spans 15 amino acids. The chain's CDR3 is CAISEGAGPPYEQYF. The CDR3 region has the DNA TGTGCCATCAGTGAGGGCGCAGGGCCACCCTACGAGCAGTACTTC.

This chain uses TRBV12-5 with TRBJ1-2; the match to TRBD1 covers 8 bases. V lost 2 bases to trimming and J lost 6 bases; unmatched junction nucleotides: 2. The CDR3 has 13 residues. Germline V gives CDR1 LGHNT, CDR2 FRNRAP. The CDR3 DNA follows: TGTGCTAGTGGTTTGTCAGGGGGCGATGGCTACACCTTC. As protein: CASGLSGGDGYTF.

The chain combines TRBV5-4 with TRBJ2-2; TRBD2 matches at 7 bases. Germline V gene lookup returns CDR1 SGHNT and CDR2 YYREEE (reference sequence). V lost 3 bases to trimming and J lost 1 base; unmatched junction nucleotides: 9. The CDR3 loop spans 17 amino acids. The CDR3 coding sequence is TGTGCCAGCAGCTGGGGGGGAGGGACCAGGAACACCGGGGAGCTGTTTTTT. Its translation: CASSWGGGTRNTGELFF.

V and J are TRBV27 and TRBJ1-1; a possible D gene is TRBD1 (6 bases). The CDR3 totals 16 residues. Germline V CDR1 and CDR2: MNHEY, SMNVEV (reference sequence). The ends were cut back, 3 bases at V and 2 bases at J, with 16 bases in the middle. The CDR3 loop is CASSLTGKTGNTEAFF. CDR3 DNA: TGTGCCAGCAGTTTGACAGGTAAGACGGGCAACACTGAAGCTTTCTTT.

The chain couples TRBV5-4 to TRBJ2-1; 12 nucleotides align to TRBD2. J gave up 9 bases and V 4 bases, and 8 bases lay outside the gene matches. The V gene's germline CDR1 is SGHNT and CDR2 YYREEE (reference sequence). This CDR3 comprises 15 residues. CDR3: CASSVGLAGTVEQFF. The CDR3 DNA is TGTGCCAGCAGCGTAGGACTAGCGGGGACCGTTGAGCAGTTCTTC.

This chain joins TRBV7-3 and TRBJ1-5; D is uncertain. V lost 5 bases, J lost 6 bases, and 11 bases lay in between. The CDR3 loop spans 13 amino acids. Germline lookup yields CDR1 SGHTA and CDR2 FQGTGA. The CDR3 spells CASSPQAGQPQHF. Here the CDR3 DNA reads TGTGCCAGCAGCCCCCAGGCGGGTCAGCCCCAGCATTTT.

V and J are TRBV6-7 and TRBJ2-1; TRBD2 aligns across 10 bases. TRBV6-7 is an open reading frame whose function is uncertain. The trim removed 2 bases at V and 0 bases at J, leaving 10 bases unmatched. This CDR3 is built from 19 residues. The CDR3 nucleotides are TGTGCCAGCAGTTACCAGGGACTAGCGCTAGAGAGCTCCTACAATGAGCAGTTCTTC. It yields the protein CASSYQGLALESSYNEQFF.

V gene TRBV7-9 combines with J gene TRBJ1-3; perhaps TRBD1 as D (6 bases). Germline values: CDR1 SEHNR, CDR2 FQNEAQ (reference sequence). Trimming took 1 base from V and 0 from J, leaving 16 bases between them. This CDR3 comprises 18 residues. CDR3 residues: CASSLEPGQWSSGNTIYF. CDR3 sequence (DNA): TGTGCCAGCAGCTTAGAACCGGGACAATGGAGCTCTGGAAACACCATATATTTT.

The chain uses TRBV21-1 and TRBJ1-4; TRBD1, the table's D call, was not compared with the DNA. TRBV21-1 counts as a pseudogene. This CDR3 contains 20 residues. The CDR3 sequence: CASSAPETEYRVMANEKLFF. CDR3 bases: TGTGCCAGCAGCGCGCCGGAAACGGAGTACAGGGTGATGGCTAATGAAAAACTGTTTTTT.

The chain uses TRBV30 and TRBJ2-1; 8 bases fit TRBD2. CDR3 length equals 14 residues. V was pared by 1 base and J by 9 bases, with 8 bases of the junction left unmatched. CDR1 is GTSNPN and CDR2 is SVGIG in the germline V gene (reference sequence). This CDR3 reads CAWSGSGKGIEQFF. DNA of the CDR3: TGTGCCTGGAGTGGTAGCGGGAAAGGGATTGAGCAGTTCTTC.

This chain links TRBV6-6 with TRBJ1-5; 9 nucleotides match TRBD1. V shed 6 bases, J shed 7 bases, and the junction held 7 bases outside the gene matches. This CDR3 region has 14 residues. The germline gives CDR1 MNHNY, CDR2 SVGAGI (reference sequence). This CDR3 is CASSQQGARQPQHF. Here the CDR3 DNA reads TGTGCCAGCAGCCAACAGGGGGCGAGGCAGCCCCAGCATTTT.

The V gene is TRBV28, the J gene TRBJ2-7; D might be TRBD2 (6 bases). Germline CDR1 MDHEN, CDR2 SYDVKM. V lost 6 bases, J lost 0 bases, and 12 bases lay in between. CDR3 length equals 14 residues. The CDR3 loop reads CASRGPGGSYEQYF. CDR3 nucleotides: TGTGCCAGCAGGGGACCCGGGGGCTCCTACGAGCAGTACTTC.

CDR3 coding DNA: TGTGCCAGCAGACAGGGTAGCAATCAGCCCCAGCATTTT. Residues: CASRQGSNQPQHF. The chain combines TRBV28 with TRBJ1-5, with D maybe TRBD1 (6 bases). The CDR3 is 13 residues long. V lost 6 bases to trimming and J lost 0 bases, with 6 bases between them. Per the germline V gene, CDR1 is MDHEN and CDR2 is SYDVKM.

The V gene is TRBV7-9, the J gene TRBJ2-5; D is unresolved. Trimming left V 4 bases short and J 1 base short, with 7 bases between. Germline V lookup: CDR1 SEHNR, CDR2 FQNEAQ (reference sequence). CDR3 length equals 13 residues. This chain's CDR3 is CASSWQVQETQYF. The CDR3 nucleotides read TGTGCCAGCAGCTGGCAGGTCCAAGAGACCCAGTACTTC.

On this clone itself: A read error may produce the germline difference seen at one junction end. This sequence joins TRBV15 and TRBJ1-2; 10 positions agree with TRBD1. This CDR3 has 14 amino acids. In germline, CDR1 is LNHNV, CDR2 YYDKDF (reference sequence). This chain's CDR3 is CATSTRQGAVGLHF. Here the CDR3 DNA reads TGTGCCACCAGCACTCGACAGGGGGCTGTGGGGCTCCACTTC.

The chain is built from TRBV2 and TRBJ2-3; 7 bases are a match to TRBD2. This CDR3 has 14 amino acids. CDR1 and CDR2 (germline): SNHLY, FYNNEI. The V segment lost 7 bases and the J segment 0 bases; nucleotides outside the gene matches: 4. CDR3 amino acids: CASNAGESTDTQYF. The CDR3 DNA follows: TGTGCCAGCAACGCGGGGGAAAGCACAGATACGCAGTATTTT.

The rearrangement uses TRBV27 and TRBJ1-2; TRBD1 agrees at 7 bases. The CDR3 covers 14 residues. V shed 5 bases and J 2 bases; nucleotides not matched to a gene: 5. CDR1 MNHEY and CDR2 SMNVEV come from the germline V gene (reference sequence). The CDR3 DNA reads TGTGCCAGCAGTGAATACAGGGGAAACTATGGCTACACCTTC. Translation gives CASSEYRGNYGYTF.